This TCR beta chain derives from a study of blood T cell repertoires in COVID-19. Study details: Italy, Spain and the United States were the sources of the convalescent and acute COVID-19 samples. From T cells, B-cell-depleted T cells, or PBMCs came the material, which was cDNA or gDNA.

The CDR3 runs 12 residues. V lost 2 bases to trimming and J lost 11 bases; unmatched junction nucleotides: 5. Looked up from germline, CDR1 is SNHLY and CDR2 is FYNNEI. This clone came up a few times. Authors' analysis steps: Nucleated cell number was recorded as an estimate derived from reference gene primer amplification. Here immunoSEQ multiplex PCR was the method, and the copy in TCRdb shows in-frame clones only, minus some. That table furnishes V, J and clone size, whereas the DNA furnished D and trimming. The sample yields 50,000 to 75,000 clones, around 81% seen once. The sequence was obtained from a woman of 80 years or more with active or convalescent COVID-19. The sequencing input was peripheral blood. The chain carries TRBV2 and TRBJ1-1, with 7 bases aligning to TRBD1. CDR3 nucleotides: TGTGCCAGCAGTGAAACGACAGGGTGGGCTTTCTTT. Residues: CASSETTGWAFF.